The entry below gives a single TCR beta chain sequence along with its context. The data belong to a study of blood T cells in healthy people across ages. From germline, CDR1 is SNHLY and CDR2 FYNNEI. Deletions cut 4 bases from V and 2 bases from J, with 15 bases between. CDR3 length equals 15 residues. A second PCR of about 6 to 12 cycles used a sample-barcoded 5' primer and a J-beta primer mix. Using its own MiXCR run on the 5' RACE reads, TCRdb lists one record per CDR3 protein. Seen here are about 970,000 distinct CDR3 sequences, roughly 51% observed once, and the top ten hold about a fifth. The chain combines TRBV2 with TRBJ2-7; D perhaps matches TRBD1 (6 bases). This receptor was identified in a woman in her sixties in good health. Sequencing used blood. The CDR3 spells CASSGQAQLAYEQYF. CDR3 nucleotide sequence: TGTGCCAGCAGTGGACAGGCCCAACTGGCCTACGAGCAGTACTTC.